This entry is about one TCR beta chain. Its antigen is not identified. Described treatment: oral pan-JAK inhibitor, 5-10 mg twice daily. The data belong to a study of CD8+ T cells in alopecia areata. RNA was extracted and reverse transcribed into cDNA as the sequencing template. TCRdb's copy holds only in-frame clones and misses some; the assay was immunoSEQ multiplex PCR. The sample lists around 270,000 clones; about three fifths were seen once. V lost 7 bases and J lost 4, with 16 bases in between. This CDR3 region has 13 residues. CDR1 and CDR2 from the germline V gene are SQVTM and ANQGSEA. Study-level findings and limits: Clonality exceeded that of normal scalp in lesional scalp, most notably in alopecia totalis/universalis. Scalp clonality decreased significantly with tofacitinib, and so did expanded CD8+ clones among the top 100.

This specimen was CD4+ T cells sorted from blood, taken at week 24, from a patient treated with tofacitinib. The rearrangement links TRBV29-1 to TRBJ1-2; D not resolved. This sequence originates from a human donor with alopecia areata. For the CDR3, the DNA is TGCAGCGACGCCAGCACGGCTCGCTATGGCTACACCTTC. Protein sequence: CSDASTARYGYTF. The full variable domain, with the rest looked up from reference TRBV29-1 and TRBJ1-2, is SAVISQKPSRDICQRGTSLTIQCQVDSQVTMMFWYRQQPGQSLTLIATANQGSEATYESGFVIDKFPISRPNLTFSTLTVSNMSPEDSSIYLCSDASTARYGYTFGSGTRLTVV.